The next 25 T cell receptor beta chains were all read from a single sample in a study of OX40 agonist ivuxolimab in advanced cancers. Clones were read by immunoSEQ multiplex PCR, and TCRdb kept only the in-frame ones, dropping some. The sample holds 96,000 or so clones, about nine tenths seen once. Here the sequenced sample was CD4+ or CD8+ T cells sorted from blood, taken in a trial of the OX40 agonist ivuxolimab. The receptor source for this set is an adult with an advanced solid tumor such as melanoma, head and neck, liver or kidney cancer.

This rearrangement joins TRBV7-2 to TRBJ2-4, with D possibly being TRBD1 (6 bases). The V end lost 5 bases, the J end lost 6 bases, and 14 bases lay between the germline ends. This CDR3 spans 14 amino acids. Germline CDR1 reads SGHTA; CDR2 reads FQGNSA. CDR3 residues: CASSPSGVGNIQYF. CDR3 DNA: TGTGCCAGCAGCCCGTCAGGGGTGGGAAACATTCAGTACTTC.

This chain joins TRBV28 and TRBJ2-3; tentative D call: TRBD1 (6 bases). Deletions cut 5 bases from V and 10 bases from J, with 13 bases between. The CDR3 sequence is 12 residues long. Germline V gene data show CDR1 as MDHEN and CDR2 as SYDVKM. CDR3 in DNA: TGTGCCAGCAGTACGACAGGACGCGCGCAGTATTTT. Encoded protein: CASSTTGRAQYF. Combining the CDR3 with reference TRBV28 and TRBJ2-3 gives the whole variable domain DVKVTQSSRYLVKRTGEKVFLECVQDMDHENMFWYRQDPGLGLRLIYFSYDVKMKEKGDIPEGYSVSREKKERFSLILESASTNQTSMYLCASSTTGRAQYFGPGTRLTVL.

This chain links TRBV10-3 with TRBJ2-2; D not resolved. In germline, CDR1 is ENHRY, CDR2 SYGVKD. Between the trimmed V and J ends, which lost 0 bases and 3 bases, there was a span of 8 bases. The CDR3 length is 15 residues. CDR3 DNA: TGTGCCATCAGTGAGTCGACCGCTGACACCGGGGAGCTGTTTTTT. It specifies CAISESTADTGELFF.

This rearrangement joins TRBV15 to TRBJ1-4, with a possible D match to TRBD1 (6 bases). Germline CDR1 reads LNHNV; CDR2 reads YYDKDF (reference sequence). The CDR3 spans 17 residues. Trimming took 3 bases from V and 0 from J, leaving 14 bases between them. This CDR3 reads CATSSGGGGATNEKLFF. In nucleotides, the CDR3 is TGTGCCACCAGCAGTGGAGGGGGAGGGGCAACTAATGAAAAACTGTTTTTT.

This chain joins TRBV5-6 and TRBJ1-1; D possibly corresponds to TRBD1 (6 bases). Germline V gives CDR1 SGHDT, CDR2 YYEEEE. V lost 2 bases and J 6 bases, leaving 23 bases between the germline ends. This CDR3 contains 17 residues. The CDR3 DNA reads TGTGCCAGCAGCTTCTTTCGACAGGTGATCAGCGGGGCTGAAGCTTTCTTT. Translated: CASSFFRQVISGAEAFF.

This clone has just a few counts. The chain joins TRBV4-3 to TRBJ2-4; 10 bases map to TRBD2. Trimming cost V 4 bases and J 14 bases; bases outside gene matches: 8. CDR1 is LGHNA and CDR2 is YSLEER in the germline V gene. The CDR3 totals 13 residues. The CDR3 DNA follows: TGCGCCAGCAGCCCGCAAGGACTAGCGGAAAAGTACTTC. Translated: CASSPQGLAEKYF.

This chain joins TRBV5-1 and TRBJ2-1, with 9 nucleotides matching TRBD2. This CDR3 has 15 residues. Losses at the gene ends were 4 bases for V and 2 bases for J; bases not matched to a gene: 4. The germline V gene encodes CDR1 SGHRS and CDR2 YFSETQ. The CDR3 bases are TGCGCCAGCAGCCCTCGACTAGCGGCCTACAATGAGCAGTTCTTC. It codes for CASSPRLAAYNEQFF.

This chain connects TRBV5-1 to TRBJ2-3; TRBD2 agrees at 10 bases. Germline loops: CDR1 SGHRS, CDR2 YFSETQ. The ends lost 0 bases at V and 8 bases at J; junction bases unmatched: 6. This CDR3 region has 15 residues. In nucleotides, the CDR3 is TGCGCCAGCAGCTTGGACAGCGGGAGGGCAGGTACGCAGTATTTT. It is translated as CASSLDSGRAGTQYF.

This clone was seen a single time. This rearrangement joins TRBV4-3 to TRBJ2-2; no definite D call. Trimming took 3 bases from V and 2 from J, leaving 7 bases between them. Per the germline V gene, CDR1 is LGHNA and CDR2 is YSLEER. The CDR3 length is 14 residues. The CDR3 nucleotides are TGCGCCAGCAGCCAGGACGGCAACACCGGGGAGCTGTTTTTT. Its protein is CASSQDGNTGELFF.

J is TRBJ1-5 and V is TRBV19; D is uncertain. The CDR3 contains 15 residues. V lost 2 bases, J lost 3 bases, and 11 bases lay in between. CDR1 and CDR2 (germline): LNHDA, SQIVND (reference sequence). The chain's CDR3 is CASSIWERPNQPQHF. The CDR3 region has the DNA TGTGCCAGTAGTATATGGGAACGGCCCAATCAGCCCCAGCATTTT. The variable domain in full, with the rest retrieved from reference TRBV19 and TRBJ1-5, is DGGITQSPKYLFRKEGQNVTLSCEQNLNHDAMYWYRQDPGQGLRLIYYSQIVNDFQKGDIAEGYSVSREKKESFPLTVTSAQKNPTAFYLCASSIWERPNQPQHFGDGTRLSIL.

Here the CDR3 reads CASSQDRPGETEAFF. The CDR3 DNA sequence: TGCGCCAGCAGCCAAGATCGTCCAGGGGAGACTGAAGCTTTCTTT. V is TRBV4-1 and J is TRBJ1-1, with D perhaps matching TRBD1 (6 bases). Germline assignment: CDR1 MGHRA and CDR2 YSYEKL. V lost 0 bases to trimming and J lost 5 bases, with 13 bases between them. The CDR3 loop spans 15 amino acids.

The chain links TRBV7-3 to TRBJ2-1, with D unresolved. CDR3 length: 13 residues. V lost 1 base to trimming and J lost 9 bases, with 10 bases between them. Germline lookup yields CDR1 SGHTA and CDR2 FQGTGA. Here the CDR3 reads CASSLISHGEQFF. Here the CDR3 DNA reads TGTGCCAGCAGCTTAATAAGCCACGGTGAGCAGTTCTTC. Based on the CDR3 plus reference TRBV7-3 and TRBJ2-1, the full variable domain is GAGVSQTPSNKVTEKGKYVELRCDPISGHTALYWYRQSLGQGPEFLIYFQGTGAADDSGLPNDRFFAVRPEGSVSTLKIQRTERGDSAVYLCASSLISHGEQFFGPGTRLTVL.

The chain carries TRBV2 and TRBJ2-7, with D unresolved. V lost 5 bases to trimming and J lost 0 bases, with 11 bases between them. The CDR3 runs 14 residues. Germline V CDR1 and CDR2: SNHLY, FYNNEI. The CDR3 here is CASSFRGSSYEQYF. CDR3 sequence (DNA): TGTGCCAGCAGTTTTAGAGGAAGCTCCTACGAGCAGTACTTC.

The V and J genes are TRBV11-2 and TRBJ1-5, with 10 nucleotides matching TRBD1. V dropped 3 bases and J dropped 7; count of bases not matched to a gene: 6. Per the germline V gene, CDR1 is SGHAT and CDR2 is FQNNGV. This CDR3 has 15 amino acids. CDR3 loop: CASSFGTGVGQPQHF. The CDR3 nucleotides read TGTGCCAGCAGCTTCGGGACAGGGGTTGGACAGCCCCAGCATTTT.

This chain links TRBV28 with TRBJ1-5; TRBD1 agrees at 9 bases. V trimming: 5 bases; J trimming: 3 bases; junction bases outside the gene matches: 11. CDR3 length equals 17 residues. From germline, CDR1 is MDHEN and CDR2 SYDVKM. This chain's CDR3 is CASSLPTGTGFNQPQHF. The CDR3 bases are TGTGCCAGCAGTCTGCCCACCGGGACAGGGTTCAATCAGCCCCAGCATTTT.

The chain couples TRBV5-6 to TRBJ2-1; D is undetermined. In germline, CDR1 is SGHDT, CDR2 YYEEEE. The CDR3 loop spans 13 amino acids. Trimming took 2 bases from V and 8 from J, leaving 11 bases between them. CDR3 sequence: CASSFTGRDEQFF. CDR3 sequence (DNA): TGTGCCAGCAGCTTCACCGGCCGGGATGAGCAGTTCTTC.

The rearrangement joins TRBV27 to TRBJ2-2, with D unclear. V was shortened by 5 bases and J by 2 bases, with 9 bases between the two germline ends. In germline, CDR1 is MNHEY, CDR2 SMNVEV (reference sequence). The CDR3 loop spans 14 amino acids. The CDR3 spells CASSPNPNTGELFF. In DNA form, the CDR3 reads TGTGCCAGCAGTCCAAACCCCAACACCGGGGAGCTGTTTTTT.

This chain links TRBV7-2 with TRBJ2-1; possibly TRBD1 for D (5 bases). Germline-derived CDR1 and CDR2 are SGHTA and FQGNSA. There are 15 residues in the CDR3. V was shortened by 5 bases and J by 0 bases, with 11 bases between the two germline ends. Here the CDR3 reads CASSPDTSSYNEQFF. CDR3 DNA: TGTGCCAGCAGCCCGGACACCTCCTCCTACAATGAGCAGTTCTTC.

CDR3 coding DNA: TGTGCCAGCAGCCCGAGGGACAGCCACTACAATGAGCAGTTCTTC. It encodes CASSPRDSHYNEQFF. The chain combines TRBV5-8 with TRBJ2-1; 7 bases map to TRBD1. Germline V gene lookup returns CDR1 SGHTS and CDR2 YDEGEE. Trimming at V came to 4 bases and at J to 3 bases, leaving 7 bases not matched to a gene. The CDR3 is 15 amino acids.

V and J are TRBV6-1 and TRBJ1-5; D ambiguous. The V gene lost 8 bases and the J gene lost 0 bases, with 8 bases spanning the gap. This CDR3 spans 13 amino acids. Germline CDR1 MNHNS, CDR2 SASEGT. CDR3 protein: CASCVNSNQPQHF. The CDR3 region has the DNA TGTGCCAGCTGTGTGAATAGCAATCAGCCCCAGCATTTT.

Written as DNA, the CDR3 is TGTGCCAGCAGCTCCCTAAGACAGGCTGCTAGCACAGATACGCAGTATTTT. Residues: CASSSLRQAASTDTQYF. The chain uses TRBV5-4 and TRBJ2-3, with a possible D match to TRBD1 (6 bases). From germline, CDR1 is SGHNT and CDR2 YYREEE (reference sequence). Trimming removed 3 bases at V and 0 bases at J, with 17 bases between. This CDR3 has 17 amino acids.

The chain joins TRBV30 to TRBJ2-7, with TRBD1 matching 9 bases. This CDR3 comprises 15 residues. The germline CDR1 and CDR2 sequences are GTSNPN and SVGIG (reference sequence). Trimming cost V 6 bases and J 2 bases; bases outside gene matches: 11. The CDR3 coding sequence is TGTGCCTGCTCCGGACCGGGACAGGGCCCCTACGAGCAGTACTTC. It translates to CACSGPGQGPYEQYF.

This clone was recorded once. The genes are TRBV5-1 and TRBJ2-5, with a weak D call TRBD1 (6 bases). V was cut by 5 bases and J by 2 bases, with 16 bases left in between. CDR1 SGHRS and CDR2 YFSETQ come from the germline V gene. CDR3 length equals 15 residues. The CDR3 sequence: CASSGHRGGQETQYF. The CDR3 DNA is TGCGCCAGCAGTGGTCACAGAGGGGGTCAAGAGACCCAGTACTTC.

This clone showed up just once. The chain carries TRBV5-1 and TRBJ2-5; 8 nucleotides match TRBD2. The CDR3 totals 17 residues. With 2 bases clipped from V and 4 bases from J, the junction kept 13 bases outside the gene matches. Germline CDR1 and CDR2: SGHRS and YFSETQ. CDR3: CASSFRRLQRELETQYF. CDR3 in DNA: TGCGCCAGCAGCTTTCGGCGCTTGCAGCGGGAGCTAGAGACCCAGTACTTC.

The chain recombines TRBV4-3 with TRBJ2-1; 8 bases map to TRBD2. V trimming: 0 bases; J trimming: 7 bases; junction bases outside the gene matches: 5. Germline V lookup: CDR1 LGHNA, CDR2 YSLEER. The CDR3 totals 15 residues. Written as DNA, the CDR3 is TGCGCCAGCAGCCAAGAGCAGCGGGAGTGGAATGAGCAGTTCTTC. The encoded protein is CASSQEQREWNEQFF.